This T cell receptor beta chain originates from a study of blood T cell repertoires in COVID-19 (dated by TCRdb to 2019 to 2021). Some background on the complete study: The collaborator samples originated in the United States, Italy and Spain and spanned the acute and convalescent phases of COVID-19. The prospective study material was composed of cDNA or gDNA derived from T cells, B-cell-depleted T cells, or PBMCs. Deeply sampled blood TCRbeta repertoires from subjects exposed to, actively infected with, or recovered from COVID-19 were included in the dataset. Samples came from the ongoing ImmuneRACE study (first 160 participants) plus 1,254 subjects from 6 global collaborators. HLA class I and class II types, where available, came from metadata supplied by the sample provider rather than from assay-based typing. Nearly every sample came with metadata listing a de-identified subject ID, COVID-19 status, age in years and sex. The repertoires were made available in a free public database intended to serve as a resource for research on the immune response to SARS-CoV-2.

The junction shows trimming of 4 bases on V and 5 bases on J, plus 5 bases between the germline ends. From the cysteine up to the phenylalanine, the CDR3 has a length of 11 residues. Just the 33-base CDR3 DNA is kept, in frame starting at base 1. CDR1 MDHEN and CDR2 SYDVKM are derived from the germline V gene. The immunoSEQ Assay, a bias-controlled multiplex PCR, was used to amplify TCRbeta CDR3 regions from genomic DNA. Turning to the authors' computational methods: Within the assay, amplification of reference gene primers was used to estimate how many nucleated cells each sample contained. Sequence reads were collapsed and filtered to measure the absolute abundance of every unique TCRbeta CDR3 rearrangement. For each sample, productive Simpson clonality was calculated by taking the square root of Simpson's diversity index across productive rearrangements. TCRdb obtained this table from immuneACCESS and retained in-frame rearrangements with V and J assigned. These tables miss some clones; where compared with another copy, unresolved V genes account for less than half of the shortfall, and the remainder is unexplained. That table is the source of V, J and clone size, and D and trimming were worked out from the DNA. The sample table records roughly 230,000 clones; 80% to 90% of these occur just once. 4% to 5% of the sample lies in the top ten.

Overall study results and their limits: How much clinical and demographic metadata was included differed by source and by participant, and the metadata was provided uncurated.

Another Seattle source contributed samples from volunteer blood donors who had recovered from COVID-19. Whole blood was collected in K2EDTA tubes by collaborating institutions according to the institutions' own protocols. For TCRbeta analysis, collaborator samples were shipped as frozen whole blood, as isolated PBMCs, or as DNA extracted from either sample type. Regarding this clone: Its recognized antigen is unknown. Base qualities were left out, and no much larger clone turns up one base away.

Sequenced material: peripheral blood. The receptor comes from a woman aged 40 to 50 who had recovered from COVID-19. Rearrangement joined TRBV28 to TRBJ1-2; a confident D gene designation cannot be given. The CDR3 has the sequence CASSSRYGYTF. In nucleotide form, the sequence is TGTGCCAGCAGTTCGAGGTATGGCTACACCTTC.